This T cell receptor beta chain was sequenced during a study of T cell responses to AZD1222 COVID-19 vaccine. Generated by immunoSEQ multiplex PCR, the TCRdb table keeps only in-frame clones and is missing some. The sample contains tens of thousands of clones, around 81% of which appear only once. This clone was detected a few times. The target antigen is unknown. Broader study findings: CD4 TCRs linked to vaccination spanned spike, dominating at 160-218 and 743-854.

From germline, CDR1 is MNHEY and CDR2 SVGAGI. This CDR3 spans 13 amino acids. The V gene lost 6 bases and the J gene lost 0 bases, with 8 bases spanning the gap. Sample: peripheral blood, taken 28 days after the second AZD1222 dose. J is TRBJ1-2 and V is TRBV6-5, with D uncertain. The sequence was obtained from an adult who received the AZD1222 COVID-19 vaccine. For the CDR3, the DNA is TGTGCCAGCAGCCGGTCCGCTAACTATGGCTACACCTTC. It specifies CASSRSANYGYTF.